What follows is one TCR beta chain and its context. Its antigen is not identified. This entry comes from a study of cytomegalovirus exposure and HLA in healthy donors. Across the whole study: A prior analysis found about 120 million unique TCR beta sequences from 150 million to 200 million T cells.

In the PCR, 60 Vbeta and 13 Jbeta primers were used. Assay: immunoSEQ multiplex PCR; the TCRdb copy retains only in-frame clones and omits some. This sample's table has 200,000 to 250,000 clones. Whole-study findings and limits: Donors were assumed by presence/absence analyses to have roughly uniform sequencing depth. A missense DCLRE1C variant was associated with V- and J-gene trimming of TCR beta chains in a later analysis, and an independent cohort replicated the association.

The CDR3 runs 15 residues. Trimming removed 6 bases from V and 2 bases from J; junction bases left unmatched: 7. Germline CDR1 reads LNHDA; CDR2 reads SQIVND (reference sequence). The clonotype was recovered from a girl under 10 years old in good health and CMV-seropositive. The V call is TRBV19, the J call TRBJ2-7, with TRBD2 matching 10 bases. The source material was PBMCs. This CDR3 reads CASSSSGRFTYEQYF. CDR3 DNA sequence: TGTGCCAGTAGCTCTAGCGGGAGATTCACCTACGAGCAGTACTTC.